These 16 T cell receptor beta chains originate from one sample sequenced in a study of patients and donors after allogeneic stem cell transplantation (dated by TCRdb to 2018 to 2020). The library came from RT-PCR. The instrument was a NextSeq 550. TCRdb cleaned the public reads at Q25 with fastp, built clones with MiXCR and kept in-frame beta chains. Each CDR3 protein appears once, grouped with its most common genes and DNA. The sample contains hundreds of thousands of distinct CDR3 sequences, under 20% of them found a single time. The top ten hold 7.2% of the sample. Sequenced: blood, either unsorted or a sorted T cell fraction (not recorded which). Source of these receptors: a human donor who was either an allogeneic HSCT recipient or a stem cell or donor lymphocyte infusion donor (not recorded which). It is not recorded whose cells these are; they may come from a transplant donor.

This CDR3 is CSAQFSAHGADTQYF. The CDR3 nucleotides are TGCAGTGCTCAATTTTCGGCCCATGGGGCAGATACGCAGTATTTT. V gene TRBV20-1 combines with J gene TRBJ2-3, with D hard to call. The ends were cut back, 5 bases at V and 4 bases at J, with 19 bases in the middle. The CDR3 contains 15 residues. Germline CDR1 reads DFQATT; CDR2 reads SNEGSKA (reference sequence).

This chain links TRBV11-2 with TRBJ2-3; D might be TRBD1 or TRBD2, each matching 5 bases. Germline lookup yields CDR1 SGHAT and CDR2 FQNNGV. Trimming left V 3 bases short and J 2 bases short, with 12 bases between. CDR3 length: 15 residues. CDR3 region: CASSFSGGNTDTQYF. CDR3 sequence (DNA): TGTGCCAGCAGCTTTTCTGGGGGAAACACAGATACGCAGTATTTT.

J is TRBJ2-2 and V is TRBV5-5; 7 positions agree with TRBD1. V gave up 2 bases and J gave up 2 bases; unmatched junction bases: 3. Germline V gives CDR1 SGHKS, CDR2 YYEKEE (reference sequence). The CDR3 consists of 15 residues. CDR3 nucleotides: TGTGCCAGCAGCTTACAGGGGCCCAACACCGGGGAGCTGTTTTTT. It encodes CASSLQGPNTGELFF.

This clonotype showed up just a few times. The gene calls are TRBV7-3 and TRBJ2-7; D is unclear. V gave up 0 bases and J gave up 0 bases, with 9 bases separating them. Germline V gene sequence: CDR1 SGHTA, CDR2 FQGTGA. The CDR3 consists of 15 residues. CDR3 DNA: TGTGCCAGCAGCTTAACTGGGGTCTCCTCCTACGAGCAGTACTTC. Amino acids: CASSLTGVSSYEQYF.

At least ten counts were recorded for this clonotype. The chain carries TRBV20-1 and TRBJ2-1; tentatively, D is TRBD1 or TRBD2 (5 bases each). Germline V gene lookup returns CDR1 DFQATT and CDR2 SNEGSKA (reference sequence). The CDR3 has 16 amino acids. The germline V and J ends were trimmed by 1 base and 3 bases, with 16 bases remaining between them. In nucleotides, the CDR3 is TGCAGTGCTAGAGGGGCCGGGACCCCTTTCTACAATGAGCAGTTCTTC. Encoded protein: CSARGAGTPFYNEQFF.

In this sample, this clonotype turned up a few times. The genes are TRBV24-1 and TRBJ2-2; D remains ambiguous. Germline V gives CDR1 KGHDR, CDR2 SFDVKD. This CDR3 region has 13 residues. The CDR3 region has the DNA TGTGCGGTAGCAGATGCGAACACCGGGGAGCTGTTTTTT. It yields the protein CAVADANTGELFF.

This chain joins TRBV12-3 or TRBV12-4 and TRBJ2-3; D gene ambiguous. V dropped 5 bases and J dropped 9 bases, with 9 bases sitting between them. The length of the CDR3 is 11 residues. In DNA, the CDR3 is TGTGCCAGCAGTCGAGGCGGCACGCAGTATTTT. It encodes CASSRGGTQYF.

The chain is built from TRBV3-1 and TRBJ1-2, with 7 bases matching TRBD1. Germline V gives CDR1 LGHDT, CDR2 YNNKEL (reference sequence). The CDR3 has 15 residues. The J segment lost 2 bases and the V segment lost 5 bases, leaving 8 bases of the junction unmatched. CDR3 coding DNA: TGTGCCAGCAGCTTTCCAGGACAGGCCAACTATGGCTACACCTTC. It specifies CASSFPGQANYGYTF.

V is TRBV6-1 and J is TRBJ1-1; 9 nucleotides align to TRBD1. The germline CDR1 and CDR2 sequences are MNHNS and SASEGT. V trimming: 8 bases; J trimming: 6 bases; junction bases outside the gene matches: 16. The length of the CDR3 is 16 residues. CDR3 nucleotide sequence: TGTGCCAGCTTTTCCGGGACAGGGAAGAATTACCCTGAAGCTTTCTTT. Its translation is CASFSGTGKNYPEAFF.

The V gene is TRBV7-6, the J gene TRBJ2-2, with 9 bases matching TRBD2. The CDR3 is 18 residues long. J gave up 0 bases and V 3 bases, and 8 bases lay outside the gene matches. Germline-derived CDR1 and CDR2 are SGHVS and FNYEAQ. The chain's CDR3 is CASSFWASGAANTGELFF. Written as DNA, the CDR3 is TGTGCCAGCAGCTTTTGGGCTAGCGGGGCCGCGAACACCGGGGAGCTGTTTTTT.

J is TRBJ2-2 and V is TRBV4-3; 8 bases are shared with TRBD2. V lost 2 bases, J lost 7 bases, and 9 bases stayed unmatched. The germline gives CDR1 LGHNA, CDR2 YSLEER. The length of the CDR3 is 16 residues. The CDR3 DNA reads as TGCGCCAGCAGCCAACTCCCGGGAGGGACGGACGGGGAGCTGTTTTTT. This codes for CASSQLPGGTDGELFF.

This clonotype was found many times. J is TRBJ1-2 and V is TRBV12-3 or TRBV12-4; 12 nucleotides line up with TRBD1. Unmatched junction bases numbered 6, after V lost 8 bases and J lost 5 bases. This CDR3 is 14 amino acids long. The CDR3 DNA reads TGTGCCAGCGGCAAGGGACAGGGGGCTTATGGCTACACCTTC. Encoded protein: CASGKGQGAYGYTF.

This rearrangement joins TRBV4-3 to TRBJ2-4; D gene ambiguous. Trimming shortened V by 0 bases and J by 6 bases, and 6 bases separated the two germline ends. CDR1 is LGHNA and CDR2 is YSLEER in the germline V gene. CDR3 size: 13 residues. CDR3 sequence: CASSQDPLNIQYF. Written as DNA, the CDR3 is TGCGCCAGCAGCCAAGACCCCTTAAACATTCAGTACTTC.

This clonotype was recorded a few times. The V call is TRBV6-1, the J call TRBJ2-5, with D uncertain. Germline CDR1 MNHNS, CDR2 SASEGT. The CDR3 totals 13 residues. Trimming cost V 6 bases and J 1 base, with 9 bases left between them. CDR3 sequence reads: CASSRHFQETQYF. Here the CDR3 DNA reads TGTGCCAGCAGCAGACATTTCCAAGAGACCCAGTACTTC.

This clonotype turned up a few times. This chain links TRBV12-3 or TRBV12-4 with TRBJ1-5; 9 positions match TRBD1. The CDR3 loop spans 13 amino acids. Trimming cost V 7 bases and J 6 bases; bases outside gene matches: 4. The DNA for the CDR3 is TGTGCCAGCAAGGGACAGGGAGTTCAGCCCCAGCATTTT. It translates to CASKGQGVQPQHF.

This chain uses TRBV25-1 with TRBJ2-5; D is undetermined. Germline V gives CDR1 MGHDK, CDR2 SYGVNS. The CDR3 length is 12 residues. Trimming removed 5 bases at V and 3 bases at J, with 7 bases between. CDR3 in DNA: TGTGCCAGCAGTTTCCGTAAAGAGACCCAGTACTTC. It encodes CASSFRKETQYF.